This T cell receptor (beta chain) was identified during a study of blood T cells in healthy people across ages. The donors, aged roughly 6 to 95, were healthy Caucasians from Russia. Germline CDR1 is GTSNPN and CDR2 is SVGIG (reference sequence). The CDR3 contains 13 residues. V was clipped by 8 bases and J by 2 bases, with 15 bases between them. This clonotype was observed a handful of times. Then a second PCR, running about 6 to 11 cycles, was carried out with a sample-barcoded 5' primer and a J-beta primer mix. Unique molecular identifiers of 12 random nucleotides labeled each cDNA. One entry per CDR3 protein, called by TCRdb with MiXCR from the 5' RACE reads. The sample holds around 1,500,000 distinct CDR3 sequences, roughly 28% seen once.

The receptor's source is a woman aged 25 to 39 in good health. This chain links TRBV30 with TRBJ1-2; D possibly corresponds to TRBD1 (6 bases). The sample consisted of blood. CDR3 residues: CALTRDTNYGYTF. The CDR3 nucleotides read TGTGCCCTGACCCGGGACACCAACTATGGCTACACCTTC.